This T cell receptor (beta chain) was identified during a study of cytomegalovirus exposure and HLA in healthy donors. The ends were cut back, 1 base at V and 2 bases at J, with 11 bases in the middle. CDR1 and CDR2 from the germline V gene are LNHDA and SQIVND (reference sequence). This CDR3 is built from 15 residues. PCR employed 60 Vbeta and 13 Jbeta primers. Data came from immunoSEQ multiplex PCR; TCRdb stores just in-frame clones and leaves some out. The data hold about 160,000 clones, with roughly three quarters observed a single time. Sequenced input: PBMCs. The TCR comes from a young man in good health and CMV-seropositive. The chain recombines TRBV19 with TRBJ2-5, with a possible D match to TRBD1 (6 bases). The CDR3 is CASSIGRGQQETQYF. The CDR3 DNA reads as TGTGCCAGTAGTATAGGTAGGGGACAACAAGAGACCCAGTACTTC.